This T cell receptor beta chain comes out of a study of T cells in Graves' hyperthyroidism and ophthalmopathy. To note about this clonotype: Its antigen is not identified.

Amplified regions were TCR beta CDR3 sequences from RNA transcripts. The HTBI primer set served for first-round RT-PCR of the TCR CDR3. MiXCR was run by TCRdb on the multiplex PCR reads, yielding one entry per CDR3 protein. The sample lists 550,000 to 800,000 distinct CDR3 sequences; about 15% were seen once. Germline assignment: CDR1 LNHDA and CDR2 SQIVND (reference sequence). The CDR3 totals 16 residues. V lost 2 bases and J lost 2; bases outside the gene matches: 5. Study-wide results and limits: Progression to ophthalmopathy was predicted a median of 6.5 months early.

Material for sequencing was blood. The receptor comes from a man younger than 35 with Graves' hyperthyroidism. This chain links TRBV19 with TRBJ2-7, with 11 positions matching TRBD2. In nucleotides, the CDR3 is TGTGCCAGTAGTATACCCGGGACTAGCGGAACCTACGAGCAGTACTTC. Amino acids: CASSIPGTSGTYEQYF.